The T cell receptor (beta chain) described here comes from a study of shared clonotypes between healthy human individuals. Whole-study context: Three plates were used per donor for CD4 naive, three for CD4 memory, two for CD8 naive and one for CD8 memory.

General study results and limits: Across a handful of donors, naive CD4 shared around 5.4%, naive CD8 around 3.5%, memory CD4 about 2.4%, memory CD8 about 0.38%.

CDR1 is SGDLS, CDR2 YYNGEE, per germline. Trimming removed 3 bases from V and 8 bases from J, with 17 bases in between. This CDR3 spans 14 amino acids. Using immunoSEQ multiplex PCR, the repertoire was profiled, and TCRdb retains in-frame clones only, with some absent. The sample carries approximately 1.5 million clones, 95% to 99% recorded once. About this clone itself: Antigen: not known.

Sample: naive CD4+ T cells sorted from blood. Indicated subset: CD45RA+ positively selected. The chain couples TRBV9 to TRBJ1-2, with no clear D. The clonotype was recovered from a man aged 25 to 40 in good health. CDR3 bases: TGTGCCAGCAGCGCCCGGTTTACTCGAATGGGCTACACCTTC. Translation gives CASSARFTRMGYTF.